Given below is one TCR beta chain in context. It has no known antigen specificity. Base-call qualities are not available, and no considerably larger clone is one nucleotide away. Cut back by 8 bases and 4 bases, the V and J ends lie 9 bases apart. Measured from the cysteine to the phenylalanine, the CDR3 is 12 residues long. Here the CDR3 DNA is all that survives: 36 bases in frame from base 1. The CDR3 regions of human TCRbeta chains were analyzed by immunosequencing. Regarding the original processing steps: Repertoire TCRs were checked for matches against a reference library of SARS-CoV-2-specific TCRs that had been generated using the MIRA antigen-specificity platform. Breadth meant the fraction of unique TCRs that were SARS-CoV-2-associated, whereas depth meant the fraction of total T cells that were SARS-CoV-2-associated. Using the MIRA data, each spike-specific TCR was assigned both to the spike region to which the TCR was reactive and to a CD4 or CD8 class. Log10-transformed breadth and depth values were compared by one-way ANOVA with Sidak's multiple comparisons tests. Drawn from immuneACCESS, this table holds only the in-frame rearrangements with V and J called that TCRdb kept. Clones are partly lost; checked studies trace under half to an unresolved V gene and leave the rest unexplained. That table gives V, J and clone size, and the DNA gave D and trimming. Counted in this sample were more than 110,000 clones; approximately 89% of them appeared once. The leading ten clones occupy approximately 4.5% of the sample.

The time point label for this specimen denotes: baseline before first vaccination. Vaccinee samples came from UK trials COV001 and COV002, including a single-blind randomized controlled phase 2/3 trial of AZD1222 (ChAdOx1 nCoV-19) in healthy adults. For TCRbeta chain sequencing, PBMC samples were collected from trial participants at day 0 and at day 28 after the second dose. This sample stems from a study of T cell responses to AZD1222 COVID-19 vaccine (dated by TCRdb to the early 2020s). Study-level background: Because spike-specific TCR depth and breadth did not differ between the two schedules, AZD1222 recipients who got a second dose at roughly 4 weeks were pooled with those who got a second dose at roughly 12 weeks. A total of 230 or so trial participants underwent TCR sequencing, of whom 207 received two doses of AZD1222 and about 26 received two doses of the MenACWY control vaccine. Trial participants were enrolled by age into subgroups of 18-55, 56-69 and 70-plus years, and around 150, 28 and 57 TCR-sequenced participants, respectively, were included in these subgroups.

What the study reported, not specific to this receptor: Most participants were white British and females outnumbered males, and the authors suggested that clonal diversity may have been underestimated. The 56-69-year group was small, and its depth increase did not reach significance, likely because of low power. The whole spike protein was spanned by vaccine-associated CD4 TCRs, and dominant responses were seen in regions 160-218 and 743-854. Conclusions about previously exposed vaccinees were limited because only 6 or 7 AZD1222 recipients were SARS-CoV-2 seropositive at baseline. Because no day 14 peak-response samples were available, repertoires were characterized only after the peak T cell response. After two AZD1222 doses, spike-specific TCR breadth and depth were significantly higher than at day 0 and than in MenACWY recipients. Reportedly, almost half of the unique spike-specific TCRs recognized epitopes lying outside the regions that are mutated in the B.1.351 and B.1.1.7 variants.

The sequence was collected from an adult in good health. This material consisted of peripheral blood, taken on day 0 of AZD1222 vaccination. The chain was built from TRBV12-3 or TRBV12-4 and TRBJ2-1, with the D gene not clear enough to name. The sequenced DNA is TGTGCCAGCGCGGAACTATACAATGAGCAGTTCTTC. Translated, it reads CASAELYNEQFF.